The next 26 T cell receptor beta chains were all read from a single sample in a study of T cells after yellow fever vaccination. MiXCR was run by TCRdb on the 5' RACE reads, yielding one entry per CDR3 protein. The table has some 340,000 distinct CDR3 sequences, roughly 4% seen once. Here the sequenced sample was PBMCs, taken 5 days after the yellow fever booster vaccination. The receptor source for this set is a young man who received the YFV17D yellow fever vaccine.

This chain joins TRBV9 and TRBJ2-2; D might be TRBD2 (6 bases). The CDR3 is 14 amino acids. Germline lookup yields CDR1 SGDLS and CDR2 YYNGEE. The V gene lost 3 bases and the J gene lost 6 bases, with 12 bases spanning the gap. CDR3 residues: CASSAGTVPGELFF. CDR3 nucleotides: TGTGCCAGCAGCGCCGGGACTGTTCCCGGGGAGCTGTTTTTT.

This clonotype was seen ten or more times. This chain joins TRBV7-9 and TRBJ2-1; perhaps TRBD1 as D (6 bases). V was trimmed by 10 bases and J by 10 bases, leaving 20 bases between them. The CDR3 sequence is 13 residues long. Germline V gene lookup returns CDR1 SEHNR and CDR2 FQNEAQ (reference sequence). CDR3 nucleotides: TGTGCCATTCAGGGGCCCTCACTGGAGGAGCAGTTCTTC. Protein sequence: CAIQGPSLEEQFF.

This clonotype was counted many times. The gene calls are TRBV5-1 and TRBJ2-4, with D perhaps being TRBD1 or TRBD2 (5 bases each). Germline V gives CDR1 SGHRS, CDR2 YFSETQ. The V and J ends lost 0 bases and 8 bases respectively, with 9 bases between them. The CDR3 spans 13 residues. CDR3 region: CASSLGDGDIQYF. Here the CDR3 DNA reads TGCGCCAGCAGCTTGGGGGACGGAGACATTCAGTACTTC.

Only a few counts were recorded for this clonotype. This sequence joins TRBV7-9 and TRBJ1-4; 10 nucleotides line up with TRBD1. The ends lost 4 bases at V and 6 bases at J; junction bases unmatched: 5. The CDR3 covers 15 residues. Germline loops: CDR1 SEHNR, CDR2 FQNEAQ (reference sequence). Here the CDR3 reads CASSSGGQGYEKLFF. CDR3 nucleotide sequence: TGTGCCAGCAGCTCCGGGGGACAGGGGTATGAAAAACTGTTTTTT.

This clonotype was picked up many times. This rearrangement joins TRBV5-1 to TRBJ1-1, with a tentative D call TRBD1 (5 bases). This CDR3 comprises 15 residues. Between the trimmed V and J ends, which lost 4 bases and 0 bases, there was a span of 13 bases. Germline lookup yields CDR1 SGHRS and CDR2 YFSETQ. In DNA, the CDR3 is TGCGCCAGCAGCCCTTTGACAGCCTTGAACACTGAAGCTTTCTTT. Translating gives CASSPLTALNTEAFF.

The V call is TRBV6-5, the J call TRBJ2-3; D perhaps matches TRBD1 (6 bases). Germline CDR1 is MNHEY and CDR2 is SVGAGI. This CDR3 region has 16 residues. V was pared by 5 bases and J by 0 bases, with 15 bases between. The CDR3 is CASSPKGTRSTDTQYF. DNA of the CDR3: TGTGCCAGCAGTCCCAAGGGGACAAGAAGCACAGATACGCAGTATTTT.

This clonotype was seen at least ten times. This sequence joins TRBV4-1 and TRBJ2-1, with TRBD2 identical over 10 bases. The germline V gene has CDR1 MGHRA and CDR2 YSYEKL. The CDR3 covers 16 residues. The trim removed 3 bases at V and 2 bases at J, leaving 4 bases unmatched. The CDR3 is CASSQGTSATYNEQFF. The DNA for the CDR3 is TGCGCCAGCAGCCAGGGGACTAGCGCTACCTACAATGAGCAGTTCTTC.

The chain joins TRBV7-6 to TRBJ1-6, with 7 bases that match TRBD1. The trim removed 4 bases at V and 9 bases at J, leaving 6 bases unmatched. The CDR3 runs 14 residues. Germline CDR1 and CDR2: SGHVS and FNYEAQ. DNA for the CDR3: TGTGCCAGCAGCTCTCGACAGGGAGGTTCACCCCTCCACTTT. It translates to CASSSRQGGSPLHF.

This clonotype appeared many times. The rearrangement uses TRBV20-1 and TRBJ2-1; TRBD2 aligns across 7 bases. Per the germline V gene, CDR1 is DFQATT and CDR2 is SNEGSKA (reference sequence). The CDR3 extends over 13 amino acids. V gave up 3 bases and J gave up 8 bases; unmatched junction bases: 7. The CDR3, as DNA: TGCAGTGCTAGTTCCCCCGGGGGGTATGAGCAGTTCTTC. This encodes CSASSPGGYEQFF.

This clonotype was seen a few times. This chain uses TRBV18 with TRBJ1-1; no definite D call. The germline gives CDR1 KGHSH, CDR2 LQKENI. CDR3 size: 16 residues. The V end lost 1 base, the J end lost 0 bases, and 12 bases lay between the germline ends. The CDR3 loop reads CASSPRTGRLNTEAFF. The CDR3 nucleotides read TGTGCCAGCTCACCACGAACCGGCCGGTTGAACACTGAAGCTTTCTTT.

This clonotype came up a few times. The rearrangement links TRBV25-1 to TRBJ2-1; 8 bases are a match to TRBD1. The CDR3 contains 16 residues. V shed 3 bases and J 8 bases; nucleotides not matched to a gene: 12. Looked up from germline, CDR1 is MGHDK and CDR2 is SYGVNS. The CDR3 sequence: CASSELLGQGFDEQFF. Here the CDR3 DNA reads TGTGCCAGCAGTGAGTTGCTTGGACAGGGATTCGATGAGCAGTTCTTC.

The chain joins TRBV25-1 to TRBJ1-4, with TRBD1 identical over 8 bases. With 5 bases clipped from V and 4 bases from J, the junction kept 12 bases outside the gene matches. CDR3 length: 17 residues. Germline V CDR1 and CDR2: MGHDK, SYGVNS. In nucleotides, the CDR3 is TGTGCCAGCAGTCCAGTTTCAGGGGGCGGAGGTAATGAAAAACTGTTTTTT. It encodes CASSPVSGGGGNEKLFF.

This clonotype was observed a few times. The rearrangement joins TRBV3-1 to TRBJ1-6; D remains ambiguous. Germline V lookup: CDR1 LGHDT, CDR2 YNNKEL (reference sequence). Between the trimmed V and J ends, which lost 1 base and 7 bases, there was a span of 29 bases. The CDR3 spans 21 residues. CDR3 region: CASSQGGSNVGRLGWNSPLHF. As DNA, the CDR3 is TGTGCCAGCAGCCAAGGAGGGAGCAACGTTGGGAGGCTAGGGTGGAATTCACCCCTCCACTTT.

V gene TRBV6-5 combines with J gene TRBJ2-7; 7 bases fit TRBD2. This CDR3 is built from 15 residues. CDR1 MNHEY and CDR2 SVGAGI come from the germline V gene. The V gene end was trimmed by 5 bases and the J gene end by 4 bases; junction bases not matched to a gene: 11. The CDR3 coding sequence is TGTGCCAGCAGTGCCGTCGGGGGGTCGTCGTACGAGCAGTACTTC. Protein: CASSAVGGSSYEQYF.

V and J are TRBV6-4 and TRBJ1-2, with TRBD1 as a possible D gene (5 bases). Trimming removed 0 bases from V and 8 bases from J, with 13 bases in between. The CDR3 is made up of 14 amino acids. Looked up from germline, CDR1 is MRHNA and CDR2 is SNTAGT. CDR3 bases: TGTGCCAGCAGTGACTCAGGGACCTCGAGAGGCTACACCTTC. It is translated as CASSDSGTSRGYTF.

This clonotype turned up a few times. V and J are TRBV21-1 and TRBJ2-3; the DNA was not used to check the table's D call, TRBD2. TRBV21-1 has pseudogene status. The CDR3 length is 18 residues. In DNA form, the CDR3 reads TGTGCCAGCAGCATCCCTAGTGCGGGGGGGCCGGGCACAGATACGCAGTATTTT. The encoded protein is CASSIPSAGGPGTDTQYF.

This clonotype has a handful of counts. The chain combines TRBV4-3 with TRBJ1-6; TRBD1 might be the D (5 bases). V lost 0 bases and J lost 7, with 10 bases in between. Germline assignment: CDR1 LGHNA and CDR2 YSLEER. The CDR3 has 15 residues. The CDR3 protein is CASSQEGRLNSPLHF. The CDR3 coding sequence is TGCGCCAGCAGCCAAGAGGGACGGCTAAATTCACCCCTCCACTTT.

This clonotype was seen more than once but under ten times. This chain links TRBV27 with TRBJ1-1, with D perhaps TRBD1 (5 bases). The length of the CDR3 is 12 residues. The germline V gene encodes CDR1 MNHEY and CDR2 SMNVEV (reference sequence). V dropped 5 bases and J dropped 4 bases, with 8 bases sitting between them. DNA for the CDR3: TGTGCCAGCAGTCATGGGGCCACTGAAGCTTTCTTT. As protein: CASSHGATEAFF.

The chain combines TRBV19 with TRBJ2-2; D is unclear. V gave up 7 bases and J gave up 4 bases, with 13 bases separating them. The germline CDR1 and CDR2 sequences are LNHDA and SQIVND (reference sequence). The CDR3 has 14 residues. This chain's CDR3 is CASKAGSSTGELFF. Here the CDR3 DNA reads TGTGCCAGTAAGGCCGGCTCCTCCACCGGGGAGCTGTTTTTT.

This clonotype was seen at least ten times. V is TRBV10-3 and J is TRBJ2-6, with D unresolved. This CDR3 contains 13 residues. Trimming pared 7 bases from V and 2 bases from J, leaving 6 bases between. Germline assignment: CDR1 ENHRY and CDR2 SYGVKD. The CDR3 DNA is TGTGCCATCATGGGCGCTGGGGCCAACGTCCTGACTTTC. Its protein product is CAIMGAGANVLTF.

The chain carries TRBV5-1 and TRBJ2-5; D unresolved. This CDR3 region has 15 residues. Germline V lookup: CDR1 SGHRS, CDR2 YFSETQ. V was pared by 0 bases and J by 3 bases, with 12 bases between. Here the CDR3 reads CASSLVPEAEETQYF. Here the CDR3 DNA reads TGCGCCAGCAGCTTGGTACCTGAGGCGGAAGAGACCCAGTACTTC.

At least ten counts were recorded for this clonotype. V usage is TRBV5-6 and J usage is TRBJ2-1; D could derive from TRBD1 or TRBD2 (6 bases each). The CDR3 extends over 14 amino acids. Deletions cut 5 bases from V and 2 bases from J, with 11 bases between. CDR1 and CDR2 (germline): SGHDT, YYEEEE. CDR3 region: CASSKGGPYNEQFF. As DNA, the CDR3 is TGTGCCAGCAGTAAGGGGGGCCCCTACAATGAGCAGTTCTTC. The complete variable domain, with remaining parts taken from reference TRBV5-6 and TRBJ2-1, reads DAGVTQSPTHLIKTRGQQVTLRCSPKSGHDTVSWYQQALGQGPQFIFQYYEEEERQRGNFPDRFSGHQFPNYSSELNVNALLLGDSALYLCASSKGGPYNEQFFGPGTRLTVL.

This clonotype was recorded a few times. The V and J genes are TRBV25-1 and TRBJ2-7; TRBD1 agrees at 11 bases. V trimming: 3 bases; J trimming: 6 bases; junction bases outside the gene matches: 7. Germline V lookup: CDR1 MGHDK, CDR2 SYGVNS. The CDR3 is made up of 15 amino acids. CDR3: CASSDPGQGAPEQYF. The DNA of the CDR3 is TGTGCCAGCAGTGATCCCGGACAGGGGGCTCCCGAGCAGTACTTC.

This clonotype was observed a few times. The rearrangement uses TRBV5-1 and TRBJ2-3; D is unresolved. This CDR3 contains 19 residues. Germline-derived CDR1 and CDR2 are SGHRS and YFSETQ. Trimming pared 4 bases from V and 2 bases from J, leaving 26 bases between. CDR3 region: CASSPVPTGLNLITDTQYF. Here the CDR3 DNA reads TGCGCCAGCAGCCCGGTACCAACCGGTCTGAACTTAATCACAGATACGCAGTATTTT.

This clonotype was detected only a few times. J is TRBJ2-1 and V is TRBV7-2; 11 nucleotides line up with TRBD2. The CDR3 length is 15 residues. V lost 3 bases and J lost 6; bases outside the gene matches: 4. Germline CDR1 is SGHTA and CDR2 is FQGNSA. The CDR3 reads CASSFASGGFNEQFF. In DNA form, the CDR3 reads TGTGCCAGCAGCTTTGCTAGCGGGGGGTTCAATGAGCAGTTCTTC.

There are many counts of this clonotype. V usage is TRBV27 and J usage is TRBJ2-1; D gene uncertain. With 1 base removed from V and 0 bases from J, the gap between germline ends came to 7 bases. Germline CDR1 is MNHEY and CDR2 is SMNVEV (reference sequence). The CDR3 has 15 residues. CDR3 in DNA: TGTGCCAGCAGTTTATTTGGGTCCTCCTACAATGAGCAGTTCTTC. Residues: CASSLFGSSYNEQFF.